This T cell receptor (beta chain) was obtained from a study of CD8 T cells in ankylosing spondylitis. Study-wide results and caveats: Disease-linked clones, CD8+, were relatively rare in peripheral blood. Typical of ankylosing spondylitis blood, it appeared, was a TCR beta motif of fewer than ten highly homologous variants. A number of the motif variants had already been described in reactive arthritis synovial fluid and blood. Clones tied to disease were said to be significantly enriched in matched ankylosing spondylitis synovial fluid.

Germline CDR1 LGHNA, CDR2 YSLEER. V was clipped by 5 bases and J by 3 bases; unmatched bases: 8. This CDR3 is 15 amino acids long. Construction of TCR beta libraries was performed using quantitative 5'-RACE with molecular barcodes. TCRdb fed the 5' RACE reads into MiXCR, producing one record per CDR3 protein. The sample shows more than 250,000 distinct CDR3 sequences, less than 10% of them seen only once. A word on this clonotype: Its antigen is still unknown.

This sequence joins TRBV4-3 and TRBJ2-7; 9 nucleotides line up with TRBD1. Sequenced input: blood, either unsorted or a sorted T cell fraction (not recorded which). This sequence originates from a male donor with ankylosing spondylitis. The CDR3 nucleotides are TGCGCCAGCAGCGCATCCGGGACAGGGATCTACGAGCAGTACTTC. Translation gives CASSASGTGIYEQYF.